This entry concerns a single T cell receptor beta chain. In every patient, relapse followed autologous stem cell transplantation, while exposure to brentuximab vedotin differed. This record comes from a study of PD-1 blockade in classical Hodgkin lymphoma. Clones were read by immunoSEQ multiplex PCR, and TCRdb kept only the in-frame ones, dropping some. The sample contains about 100,000 clones, 85% to 90% of which appear only once. Germline values: CDR1 KGHSH, CDR2 LQKENI. This CDR3 contains 14 residues. Between the trimmed V and J ends, which lost 2 bases and 1 base, there was a span of 8 bases. V usage is TRBV18 and J usage is TRBJ1-1; D is ambiguous. The sample in question was peripheral blood mononuclear cells (PBMCs), obtained before the second cycle of nivolumab. This TCR was sampled from a human donor with classical Hodgkin lymphoma. CDR3 sequence reads: CASSPSKENTEAFF. The CDR3 DNA reads TGTGCCAGCTCACCATCAAAAGAGAACACTGAAGCTTTCTTT.